A single T cell receptor beta chain is shown here with its context. Here immunoSEQ multiplex PCR was the method, and the copy in TCRdb shows in-frame clones only, minus some. Seen here are tens of thousands of clones, approximately 91% observed once, and the top ten hold roughly an eighth. This entry belongs to a study of blood T cell repertoires in COVID-19. As for the study in general: The cDNA or gDNA used as material had been derived from T cells, B-cell-depleted T cells, or PBMCs.

The V gene's germline CDR1 is LNHDA and CDR2 SQIVND (reference sequence). This CDR3 has 14 residues. V was cut by 4 bases and J by 6 bases, with 15 bases left in between. Sequencing was performed on peripheral blood. The rearrangement joins TRBV19 to TRBJ1-1, with D possibly TRBD1 on 6 matching bases. The source is a human donor in a cohort sampled during active COVID-19. The CDR3 sequence is CASSTTGFDAEAFF. As DNA, the CDR3 is TGTGCCAGTAGTACCACAGGGTTTGACGCTGAAGCTTTCTTT.